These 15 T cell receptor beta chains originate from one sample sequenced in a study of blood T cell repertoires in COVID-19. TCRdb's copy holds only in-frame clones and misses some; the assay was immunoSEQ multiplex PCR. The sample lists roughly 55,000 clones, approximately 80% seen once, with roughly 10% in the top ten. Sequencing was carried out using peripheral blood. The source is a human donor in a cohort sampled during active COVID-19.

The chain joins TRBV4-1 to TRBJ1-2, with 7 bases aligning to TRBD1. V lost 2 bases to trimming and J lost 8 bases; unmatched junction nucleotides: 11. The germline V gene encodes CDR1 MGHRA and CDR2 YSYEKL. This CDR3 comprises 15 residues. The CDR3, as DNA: TGCGCCAGCAGCCAATTTAAACGAGGGGGCGGAGGCTACACCTTC. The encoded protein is CASSQFKRGGGGYTF.

CDR3: CASSQAVGGNYGYTF. For the CDR3, the DNA is TGTGCCAGCAGCCAAGCGGTGGGGGGAAACTATGGCTACACCTTC. The chain combines TRBV3-1 (or the pseudogene TRBV3-2) with TRBJ1-2; D might be TRBD1 (5 bases). Germline CDR1 reads LGHDT; CDR2 reads YNNKEL (reference sequence). This CDR3 region has 15 residues. V lost 1 base and J 2 bases, leaving 11 bases between the germline ends.

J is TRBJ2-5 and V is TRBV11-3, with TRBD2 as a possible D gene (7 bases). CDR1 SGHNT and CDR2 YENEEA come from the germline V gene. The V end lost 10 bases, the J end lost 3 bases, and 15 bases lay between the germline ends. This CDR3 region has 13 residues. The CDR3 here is CATPRGAKETQYF. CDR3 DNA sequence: TGTGCCACCCCCCGGGGGGCTAAAGAGACCCAGTACTTC.

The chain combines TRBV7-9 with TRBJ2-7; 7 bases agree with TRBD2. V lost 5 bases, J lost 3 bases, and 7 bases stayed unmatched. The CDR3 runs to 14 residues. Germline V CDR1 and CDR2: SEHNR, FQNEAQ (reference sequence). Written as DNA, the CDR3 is TGTGCCAGCAGCCCCCGGGGAGGGAACTACGAGCAGTACTTC. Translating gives CASSPRGGNYEQYF.

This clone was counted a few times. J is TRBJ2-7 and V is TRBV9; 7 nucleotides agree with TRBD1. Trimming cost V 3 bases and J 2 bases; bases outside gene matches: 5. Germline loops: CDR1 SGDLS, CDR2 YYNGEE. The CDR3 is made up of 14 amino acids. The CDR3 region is CASSGKQGTYEQYF. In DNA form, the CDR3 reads TGTGCCAGCAGCGGTAAACAGGGGACCTACGAGCAGTACTTC.

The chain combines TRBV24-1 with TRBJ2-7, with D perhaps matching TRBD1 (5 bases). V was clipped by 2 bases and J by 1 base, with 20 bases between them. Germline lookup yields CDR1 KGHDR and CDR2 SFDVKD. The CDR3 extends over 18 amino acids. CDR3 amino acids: CATSDSRRAGSASYEQYF. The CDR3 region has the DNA TGTGCCACCAGTGATTCACGCCGTGCAGGGTCGGCGTCCTACGAGCAGTACTTC.

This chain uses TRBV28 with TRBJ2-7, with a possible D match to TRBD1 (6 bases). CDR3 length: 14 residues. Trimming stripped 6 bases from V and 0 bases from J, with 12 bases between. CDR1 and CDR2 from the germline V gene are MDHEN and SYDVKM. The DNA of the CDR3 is TGTGCCAGCAGCCCCCGGACAGCCTCCTACGAGCAGTACTTC. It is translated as CASSPRTASYEQYF.

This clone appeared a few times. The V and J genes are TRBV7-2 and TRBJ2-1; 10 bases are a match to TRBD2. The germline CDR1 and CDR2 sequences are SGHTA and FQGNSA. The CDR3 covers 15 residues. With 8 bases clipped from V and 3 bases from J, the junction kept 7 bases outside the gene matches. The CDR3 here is CASSPGLAYYNEQFF. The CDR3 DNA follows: TGTGCCAGCTCCCCGGGACTAGCGTACTACAATGAGCAGTTCTTC.

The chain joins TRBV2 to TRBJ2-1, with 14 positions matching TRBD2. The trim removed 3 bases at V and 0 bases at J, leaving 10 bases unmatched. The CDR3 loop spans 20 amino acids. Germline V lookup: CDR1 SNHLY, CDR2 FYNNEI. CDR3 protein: CASSDTGTSGSKGSYNEQFF. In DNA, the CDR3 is TGTGCCAGCAGTGACACCGGGACTAGCGGGAGTAAGGGCTCCTACAATGAGCAGTTCTTC. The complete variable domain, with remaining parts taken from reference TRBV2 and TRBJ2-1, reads EPEVTQTPSHQVTQMGQEVILRCVPISNHLYFYWYRQILGQKVEFLVSFYNNEISEKSEIFDDQFSVERPDGSNFTLKIRSTKLEDSAMYFCASSDTGTSGSKGSYNEQFFGPGTRLTVL.

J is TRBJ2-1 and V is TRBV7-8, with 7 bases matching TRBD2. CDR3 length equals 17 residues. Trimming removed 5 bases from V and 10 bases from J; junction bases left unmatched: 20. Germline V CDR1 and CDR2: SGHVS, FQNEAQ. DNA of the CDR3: TGTGCCAGCAGCCCATTTCCCGGGACTAAGGTGGGGGGAGAGCAGTTCTTC. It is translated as CASSPFPGTKVGGEQFF.

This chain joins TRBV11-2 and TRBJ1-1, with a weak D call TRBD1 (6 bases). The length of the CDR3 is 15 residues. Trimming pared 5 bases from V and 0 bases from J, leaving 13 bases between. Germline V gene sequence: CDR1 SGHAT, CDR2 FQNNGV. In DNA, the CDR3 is TGTGCCAGCAGCGGTATGGGACATCTGAACACTGAAGCTTTCTTT. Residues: CASSGMGHLNTEAFF.

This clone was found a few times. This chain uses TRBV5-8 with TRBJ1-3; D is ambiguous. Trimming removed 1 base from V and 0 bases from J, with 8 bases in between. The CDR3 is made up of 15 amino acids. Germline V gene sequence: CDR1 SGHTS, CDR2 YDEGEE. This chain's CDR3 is CASSLMWASGNTIYF. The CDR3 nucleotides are TGTGCCAGCAGCTTGATGTGGGCCTCTGGAAACACCATATATTTT.

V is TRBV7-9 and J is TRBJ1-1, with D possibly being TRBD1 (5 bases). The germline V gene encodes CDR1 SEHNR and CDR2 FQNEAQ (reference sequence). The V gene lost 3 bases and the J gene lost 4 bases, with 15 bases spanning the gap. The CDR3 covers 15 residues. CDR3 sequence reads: CASSFVVSGGTEAFF. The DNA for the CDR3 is TGTGCCAGCAGCTTTGTGGTGTCGGGGGGCACTGAAGCTTTCTTT.

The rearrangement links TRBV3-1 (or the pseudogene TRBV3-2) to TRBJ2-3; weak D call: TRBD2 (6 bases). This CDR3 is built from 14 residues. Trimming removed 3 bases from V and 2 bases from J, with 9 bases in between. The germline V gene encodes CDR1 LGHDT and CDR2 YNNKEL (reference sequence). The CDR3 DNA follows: TGTGCCAGCAGCCAGCTAGCGATCACAGATACGCAGTATTTT. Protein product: CASSQLAITDTQYF.

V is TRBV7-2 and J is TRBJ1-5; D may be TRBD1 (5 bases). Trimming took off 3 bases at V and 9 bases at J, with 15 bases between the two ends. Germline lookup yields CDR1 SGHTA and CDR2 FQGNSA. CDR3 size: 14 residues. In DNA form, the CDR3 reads TGTGCCAGCAGCTTGGAGGAGGGGAAAGGGCCCCAGCATTTT. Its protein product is CASSLEEGKGPQHF. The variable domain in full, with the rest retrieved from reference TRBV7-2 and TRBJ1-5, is GAGVSQSPSNKVTEKGKDVELRCDPISGHTALYWYRQSLGQGLEFLIYFQGNSAPDKSGLPSDRFSAERTGGSVSTLTIQRTQQEDSAVYLCASSLEEGKGPQHFGDGTRLSIL.